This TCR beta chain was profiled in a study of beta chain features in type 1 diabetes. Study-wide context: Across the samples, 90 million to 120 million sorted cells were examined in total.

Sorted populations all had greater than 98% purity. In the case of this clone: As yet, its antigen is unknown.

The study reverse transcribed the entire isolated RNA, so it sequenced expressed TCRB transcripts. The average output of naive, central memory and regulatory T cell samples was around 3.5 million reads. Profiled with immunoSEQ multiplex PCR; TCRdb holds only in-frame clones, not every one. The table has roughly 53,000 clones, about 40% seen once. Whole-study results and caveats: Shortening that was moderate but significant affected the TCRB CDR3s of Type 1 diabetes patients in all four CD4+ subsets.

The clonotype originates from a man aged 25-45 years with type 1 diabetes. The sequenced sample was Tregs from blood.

The CDR3 loop is CASSYRAGGGYTF. The CDR3 DNA is TGTGCCAGCAGTTACCGGGCCGGGGGAGGCTACACCTTC. This sequence joins TRBV27 and TRBJ1-2, with D perhaps TRBD1 (5 bases). Trimming pared 4 bases from V and 8 bases from J, leaving 14 bases between. The CDR3 consists of 13 residues. Looked up from germline, CDR1 is MNHEY and CDR2 is SMNVEV (reference sequence).